Following are 5 T cell receptor beta chains from one sample sequenced in a study of regulatory T cells in long-lasting Graves disease. Arm-PCR of CDR3 regions and iRepertoire HTBI primers were used to build TCR beta libraries. TCRdb reprocessed the multiplex PCR reads with MiXCR, giving one entry per CDR3 protein. The sample has about 460,000 distinct CDR3 sequences; around 15% are singletons. Time point noted: newly diagnosed GD, antithyroid drugs for less than 3 months. The TCR library was made from RNA that had been extracted from PBMCs in TRIzol. These data are also associated with another study on T cells in Graves' hyperthyroidism and ophthalmopathy.

Specimen: peripheral blood mononuclear cells (PBMCs), collected at new diagnosis, from a patient treated with antithyroid drugs. The receptors originated from a woman aged 45-65 years with Graves disease.

A word on this clonotype: Possible read error: a much larger clone is one base away. This chain uses TRBV11-2 with TRBJ2-7; perhaps TRBD2 as D (6 bases). Per germline, CDR1 SGHAT and CDR2 FQNNGV. Trimming removed 6 bases at V and 5 bases at J, with 14 bases between. The CDR3 runs to 13 residues. In DNA form, the CDR3 reads TGTGCCAGCAGGTCTCTCCCGGGGGACGAGCAGTACTTC. This codes for CASRSLPGDEQYF.

This clonotype was seen a handful of times. The junction departs from the called germline gene at one end, perhaps through a read error. The chain uses TRBV6-1 and TRBJ2-3; no clear D. The CDR3 sequence is 15 residues long. The V gene's germline CDR1 is MNHNS and CDR2 SASEGT. The CDR3 sequence: CASRLLALGTDKQYF. The CDR3 DNA is TGTGCCAGCAGACTTCTCGCCCTCGGCACAGATAAGCAGTATTTT.

The chain carries TRBV6-2 or TRBV6-3 and TRBJ2-7; a weak D match, TRBD2 (5 bases). The length of the CDR3 is 15 residues. In germline, CDR1 is MNHEY, CDR2 SVGEGT. Trimming left V 5 bases short and J 1 base short, with 15 bases between. The CDR3 protein is CASSASQRLSYEQYF. Here the CDR3 DNA reads TGTGCCAGCAGTGCTTCCCAGCGGCTATCCTACGAGCAGTACTTC.

This clonotype was recorded at least ten times. The chain joins TRBV7-9 to TRBJ2-1, with 12 positions matching TRBD1. The V segment lost 5 bases and the J segment 4 bases; nucleotides outside the gene matches: 15. The CDR3 is made up of 19 amino acids. Germline V lookup: CDR1 SEHNR, CDR2 FQNEAQ (reference sequence). CDR3 in amino acids: CASSHRDRGPGTIYNEQFF. The DNA of the CDR3 is TGTGCCAGCAGCCACCGGGACAGGGGGCCTGGGACTATATACAATGAGCAGTTCTTC.

This clonotype came up a few times. The V gene is TRBV28, the J gene TRBJ1-1, with a possible D match to TRBD1 (5 bases). The CDR3 consists of 12 residues. V was cut by 6 bases and J by 12 bases, with 17 bases left in between. CDR1 MDHEN and CDR2 SYDVKM come from the germline V gene. CDR3 residues: CASSLDRRRTFF. CDR3 nucleotide sequence: TGTGCCAGCAGCCTTGACAGAAGAAGGACTTTCTTT.